The present entry profiles one T cell receptor (beta chain) with its context. As processed by the authors: Counts of nucleated cells, estimated from reference gene primer amplification, were obtained. Using immunoSEQ multiplex PCR, the repertoire was profiled, and TCRdb retains in-frame clones only, with some absent. For V, J and clone size, that table is used; D and trimming come from the DNA. The data show roughly 96,000 clones, about 86% seen once. These data come from a study of blood T cell repertoires in COVID-19. The overall study: The samples span acute and convalescent COVID-19 from the United States, Italy and Spain. T cells, B-cell-depleted T cells, or PBMCs provided the cDNA or gDNA that served as material.

V lost 0 bases and J 16 bases, leaving 11 bases between the germline ends. This CDR3 region has 12 residues. Germline V gene lookup returns CDR1 SGHTS and CDR2 YDEGEE. The V gene is TRBV5-8, the J gene TRBJ1-6; D may be TRBD1 (5 bases). This sequence was found in a man aged 55-75 years with acute or convalescent COVID-19. Sequencing was performed on peripheral blood. Here the CDR3 DNA reads TGTGCCAGCAGCTTGGCAAGACAGAAACTCCACTTT. This sequence encodes CASSLARQKLHF.